Presented here are 8 T cell receptor beta chains from one specimen sequenced in a study of blood T cell repertoires in COVID-19. Assay: immunoSEQ multiplex PCR; the TCRdb copy retains only in-frame clones and omits some. The sample records about 220,000 clones, over 80% being singletons. The specimen sequenced was PBMCs or T cells enriched from blood (not recorded which). These receptors came from a woman in her twenties or thirties with acute COVID-19.

This chain connects TRBV10-3 to TRBJ1-2; TRBD1 is a possible D gene (5 bases). CDR3 length equals 14 residues. CDR1 is ENHRY and CDR2 is SYGVKD in the germline V gene. V was trimmed by 0 bases and J by 4 bases, leaving 9 bases between them. In DNA form, the CDR3 reads TGTGCCATCAGTGAGTCGCCGGGGGGCTATGGCTACACCTTC. Translating gives CAISESPGGYGYTF.

The gene calls are TRBV6-5 and TRBJ2-3, with 10 bases that match TRBD2. V was clipped by 4 bases and J by 2 bases; unmatched bases: 6. The CDR3 sequence is 16 residues long. In germline, CDR1 is MNHEY, CDR2 SVGAGI. Here the CDR3 reads CASSLLAGRDTDTQYF. CDR3 DNA sequence: TGTGCCAGCAGTTTACTAGCGGGGCGTGACACAGATACGCAGTATTTT.

The genes are TRBV18 and TRBJ1-1, with 10 bases identical to TRBD1. This CDR3 has 16 amino acids. Germline-derived CDR1 and CDR2 are KGHSH and LQKENI. V shed 3 bases and J 10 bases; nucleotides not matched to a gene: 14. The CDR3 nucleotides are TGTGCCAGCTCACCTTCACAGCGACAGGGGGCCTCTTTAGCTTTCTTT. It is translated as CASSPSQRQGASLAFF.

This clone was seen only a few times. This chain links TRBV7-9 with TRBJ2-1, with 13 bases lining up with TRBD2. This CDR3 comprises 18 residues. The V and J ends lost 5 bases and 4 bases, in that order; junction bases with no gene match: 11. From germline, CDR1 is SEHNR and CDR2 FQNEAQ (reference sequence). CDR3 loop: CASSVLTSGGLSYNEQFF. The CDR3, as DNA: TGTGCCAGCAGCGTTCTGACTAGCGGGGGGCTCTCATACAATGAGCAGTTCTTC. Full variable domain (rest looked up from reference TRBV7-9 and TRBJ2-1): DTGVSQNPRHKITKRGQNVTFRCDPISEHNRLYWYRQTLGQGPEFLTYFQNEAQLEKSRLLSDRFSAERPKGSFSTLEIQRTEQGDSAMYLCASSVLTSGGLSYNEQFFGPGTRLTVL.

This clone appeared a single time. The chain combines TRBV3-1 (or the pseudogene TRBV3-2) with TRBJ1-2, with D possibly being TRBD1 (5 bases). CDR3 length: 15 amino acids. In germline, CDR1 is LGHDT, CDR2 YNNKEL (reference sequence). Trimming left V 6 bases short and J 4 bases short, with 18 bases between. CDR3 in amino acids: CASSTGGAASYGYTF. CDR3 DNA sequence: TGTGCCAGCAGTACCGGGGGAGCAGCCTCCTATGGCTACACCTTC.

The J gene is TRBJ1-2, the V gene TRBV5-4; maybe TRBD1 (5 bases). The CDR3 runs to 13 residues. Germline lookup yields CDR1 SGHNT and CDR2 YYREEE (reference sequence). Trimming left V 5 bases short and J 4 bases short, with 12 bases between. CDR3 DNA: TGTGCCAGCAGGCGGGACGGAGTCTATGGCTACACCTTC. This translates into CASRRDGVYGYTF. Full variable domain (remainder filled in from reference TRBV5-4 and TRBJ1-2): ETGVTQSPTHLIKTRGQQVTLRCSSQSGHNTVSWYQQALGQGPQFIFQYYREEENGRGNFPPRFSGLQFPNYSSELNVNALELDDSALYLCASRRDGVYGYTFGSGTRLTVV.

This chain's CDR3 is CASRVGLAGGNQYF. The CDR3 region has the DNA TGTGCCAGCAGAGTGGGACTAGCGGGGGGGAACCAGTACTTC. V gene TRBV28 combines with J gene TRBJ2-5; 16 bases agree with TRBD2. Germline CDR1 and CDR2: MDHEN and SYDVKM. With V trimmed by 6 bases and J by 10 bases, 5 bases remained unmatched. The CDR3 spans 14 residues.

This clone was seen once. The chain combines TRBV7-9 with TRBJ1-1; no firm D call. Trimming removed 1 base from V and 5 bases from J, with 11 bases in between. This CDR3 contains 14 residues. Germline V gives CDR1 SEHNR, CDR2 FQNEAQ (reference sequence). DNA for the CDR3: TGTGCCAGCAGCTTAGGTCTGGTCGAGACTGAAGCTTTCTTT. Its protein is CASSLGLVETEAFF.